The rows below give T cell receptor beta chains drawn from one sample of a study of T cells in Graves' hyperthyroidism and ophthalmopathy. TCRdb recomputed calls from the multiplex PCR reads with MiXCR, one row per CDR3 protein. The sample yields 250,000 to 300,000 distinct CDR3 sequences, roughly an eighth seen once. The sequenced sample was blood. The source of these receptors is a woman in her thirties or forties with Graves' hyperthyroidism. CDR3s include the opening cysteine and the closing phenylalanine or tryptophan. The order of the fields is V gene, D gene, clone size, J gene, CDR3 DNA, CDR3 protein. The D gene is left open where the match is weak. Size tells how often a clone was seen (once, few, many) or the class of an expanded clone, and some rows leave it out.

V gene: TRBV12-3/TRBV12-4
D gene: TRBD1
clone size: many
J gene: TRBJ1-4
CDR3 DNA: TGTGCCAGCAGTTTGTTAACAGGGCTGACAGGGTTGAATGAAAAACTGTTTTTT
CDR3 protein: CASSLLTGLTGLNEKLFF

V gene: TRBV3-1
D gene: NA
clone size: many
J gene: TRBJ1-4
CDR3 DNA: TGTGCCAGCACGGGCACCTCGGGAGAAAAACTGTTTTTT
CDR3 protein: CASTGTSGEKLFF

V gene: TRBV20-1
D gene: NA
clone size: many
J gene: TRBJ2-4
CDR3 DNA: TGCAGTGCTAGAGACCTAGCCAAAAACATTCAGTACTTC
CDR3 protein: CSARDLAKNIQYF

V gene: TRBV7-6
D gene: NA
clone size: NA
J gene: TRBJ2-2
CDR3 DNA: TGTGCCACTCGTAGTGCGGTCGCGAACACCGGGGAGCTGTTTTTT
CDR3 protein: CATRSAVANTGELFF

V gene: TRBV7-9
D gene: NA
clone size: few
J gene: TRBJ2-1
CDR3 DNA: TGTGCCAGCACCCCTCGGCAGGAGCCCTACAATGAGCAGTTCTTC
CDR3 protein: CASTPRQEPYNEQFF

V gene: TRBV12-3/TRBV12-4
D gene: TRBD1
clone size: many
J gene: TRBJ2-7
CDR3 DNA: TGTGCCAGCAAAACAGGGGACCCCTACGAGCAGTACTTC
CDR3 protein: CASKTGDPYEQYF

V gene: TRBV6-1
D gene: NA
clone size: many
J gene: TRBJ1-1
CDR3 DNA: TGTGCCAGCAGTTATTGGGGGAATATGAACACTGAAGCTTTCTTT
CDR3 protein: CASSYWGNMNTEAFF

V gene: TRBV12-3/TRBV12-4
D gene: TRBD2
clone size: many
J gene: TRBJ2-5
CDR3 DNA: TGTGCCAGCAGTATCCGGACTAGTTTGGAGAGAACCCAGTACTTC
CDR3 protein: CASSIRTSLERTQYF

V gene: TRBV7-9
D gene: NA
clone size: few
J gene: TRBJ2-4
CDR3 DNA: TGTGCCAGCGGGCAGGCGGAGGACATTCAGTACTTC
CDR3 protein: CASGQAEDIQYF

V gene: TRBV29-1
D gene: TRBD2
clone size: many
J gene: TRBJ2-1
CDR3 DNA: TGCAGCGGGGTAGCGGGAGATTCCTACAATGAGCAGTTCTTC
CDR3 protein: CSGVAGDSYNEQFF

V gene: TRBV18
D gene: TRBD1
clone size: NA
J gene: TRBJ1-1
CDR3 DNA: TGTGCCAGCTCTCCGAGGGGGCCCACTGAAGCTTTCTTT
CDR3 protein: CASSPRGPTEAFF